The clone carrying this TCR beta chain was detected a few times. The antigen is unknown. One end of the junction fails to match germline, which may point to a read error. Vbeta (60) and Jbeta (13) primers were used in the PCR. How the authors handled the data: Roughly 12 million of 70 million to 80 million unique TCR beta chains were shared, per a later count. The assay was immunoSEQ multiplex PCR, and TCRdb's table has in-frame clones only and misses some. That table is the source of V, J and clone size, and D and trimming were worked out from the DNA. The data hold roughly 150,000 clones, with roughly 71% observed a single time. This specimen belongs to a study of cytomegalovirus exposure and HLA in healthy donors. Study results and caveats: A later analysis, which compared TCR beta chains of equal frequency, found the HLA-associated ones more clonally expanded. Donor immune exposure was known only as CMV serostatus.

Those who donated were healthy bone marrow donors. The origin of this receptor is a woman aged 50 to 60 in good health and CMV-seropositive. Material for sequencing was PBMCs.

In DNA, the CDR3 is TGTGCCAGCAGCGTAGCCGGGCGGGGCCTAAGCTCCTACGAGCAGTACTTC. It encodes CASSVAGRGLSSYEQYF. The chain has TRBV7-8 and TRBJ2-7; possible D gene TRBD2, 6 bases. This CDR3 is 17 amino acids long. The germline gives CDR1 SGHVS, CDR2 FQNEAQ. Based on the CDR3 plus reference TRBV7-8 and TRBJ2-7, the full variable domain is GAGVSQSPRYKVAKRGQDVALRCDPISGHVSLFWYQQALGQGPEFLTYFQNEAQLDKSGLPSDRFFAERPEGSVSTLKIQRTQQEDSAVYLCASSVAGRGLSSYEQYFGPGTRLTVT.